This record looks at one T cell receptor (beta chain) sequence and its context. As yet, its antigen is unknown. This sample is part of a study of Ad26.COV2.S vaccination and SARS-CoV-2 variants. J lost 1 base, V lost 5 bases, and 10 bases had no gene match. CDR1 and CDR2 from the germline V gene are SGHVS and FQNEAQ. CDR3 length: 17 residues. General observations from the study: Assessments of TCR breadth and depth may have underestimated the total T cell responses.

Profiled with immunoSEQ multiplex PCR; TCRdb holds only in-frame clones, not every one. This table has 300,000 to 400,000 clones, roughly nine tenths appearing once. This receptor was obtained from a human donor who had recovered from COVID-19. The chain joins TRBV7-8 to TRBJ1-5; 8 positions agree with TRBD1. The source material was peripheral blood, sampled after recovery from COVID-19. The CDR3 sequence is CASSAYRTGNSNQPQHF. The CDR3 DNA reads TGTGCCAGCAGCGCATACCGGACAGGGAACAGCAATCAGCCCCAGCATTTT.